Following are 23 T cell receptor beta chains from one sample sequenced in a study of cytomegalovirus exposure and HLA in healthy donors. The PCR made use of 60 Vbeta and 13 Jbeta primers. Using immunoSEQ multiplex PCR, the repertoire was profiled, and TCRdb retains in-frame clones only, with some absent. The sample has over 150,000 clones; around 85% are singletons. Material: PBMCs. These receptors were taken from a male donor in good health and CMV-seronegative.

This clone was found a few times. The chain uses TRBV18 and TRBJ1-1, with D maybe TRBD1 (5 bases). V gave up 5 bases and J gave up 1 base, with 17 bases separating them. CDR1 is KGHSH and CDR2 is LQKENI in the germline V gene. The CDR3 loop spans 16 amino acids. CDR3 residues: CASSDFGGDWNTEAFF. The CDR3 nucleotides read TGTGCCAGCTCAGACTTCGGAGGGGATTGGAACACTGAAGCTTTCTTT.

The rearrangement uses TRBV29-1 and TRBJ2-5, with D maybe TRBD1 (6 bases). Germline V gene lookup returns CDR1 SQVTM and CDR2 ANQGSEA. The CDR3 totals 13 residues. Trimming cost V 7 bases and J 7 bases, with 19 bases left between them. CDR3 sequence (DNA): TGCAGCGCCAGGGGACCGGCTAAAGGGACCCAGTACTTC. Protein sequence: CSARGPAKGTQYF.

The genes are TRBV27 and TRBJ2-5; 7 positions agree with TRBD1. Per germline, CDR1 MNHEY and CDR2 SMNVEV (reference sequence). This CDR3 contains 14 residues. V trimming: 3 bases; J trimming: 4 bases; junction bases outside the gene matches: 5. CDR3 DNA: TGTGCCAGCAGTTTGATCGGGGACAGAGAGACCCAGTACTTC. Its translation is CASSLIGDRETQYF.

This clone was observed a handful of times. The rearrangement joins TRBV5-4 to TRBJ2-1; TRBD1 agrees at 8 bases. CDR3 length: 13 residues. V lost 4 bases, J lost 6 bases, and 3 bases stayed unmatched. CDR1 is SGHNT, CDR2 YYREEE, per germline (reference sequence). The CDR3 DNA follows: TGTGCCAGCAGCCTCACAGGGGGCAATGAGCAGTTCTTC. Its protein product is CASSLTGGNEQFF.

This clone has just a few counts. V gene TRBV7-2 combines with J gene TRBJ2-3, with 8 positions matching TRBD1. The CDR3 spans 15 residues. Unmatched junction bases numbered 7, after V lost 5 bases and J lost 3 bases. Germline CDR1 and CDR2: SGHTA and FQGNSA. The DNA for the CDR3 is TGTGCCAGCAGCCCCCAGGGGGCTAGAACAGATACGCAGTATTTT. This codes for CASSPQGARTDTQYF.

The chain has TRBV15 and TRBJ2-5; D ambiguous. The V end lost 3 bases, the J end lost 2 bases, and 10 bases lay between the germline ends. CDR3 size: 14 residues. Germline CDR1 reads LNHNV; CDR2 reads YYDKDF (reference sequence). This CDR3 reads CATSRSQSQETQYF. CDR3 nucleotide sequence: TGTGCCACCAGCAGGTCACAGTCACAAGAGACCCAGTACTTC.

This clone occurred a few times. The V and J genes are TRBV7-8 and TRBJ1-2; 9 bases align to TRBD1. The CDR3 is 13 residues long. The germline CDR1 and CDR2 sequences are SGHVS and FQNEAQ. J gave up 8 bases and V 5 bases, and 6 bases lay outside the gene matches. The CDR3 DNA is TGTGCCAGCAGCGCGGGACAGGGCGGGGGCTACACCTTC. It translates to CASSAGQGGGYTF.

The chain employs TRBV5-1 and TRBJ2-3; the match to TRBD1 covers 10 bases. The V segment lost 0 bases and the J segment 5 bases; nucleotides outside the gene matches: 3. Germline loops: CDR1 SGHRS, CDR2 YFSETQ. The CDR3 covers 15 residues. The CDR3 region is CASSLVGTGVDTQYF. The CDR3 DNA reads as TGCGCCAGCAGCTTGGTGGGGACAGGGGTAGATACGCAGTATTTT. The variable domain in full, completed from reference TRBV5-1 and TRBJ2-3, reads KAGVTQTPRYLIKTRGQQVTLSCSPISGHRSVSWYQQTPGQGLQFLFEYFSETQRNKGNFPGRFSGRQFSNSRSEMNVSTLELGDSALYLCASSLVGTGVDTQYFGPGTRLTVL.

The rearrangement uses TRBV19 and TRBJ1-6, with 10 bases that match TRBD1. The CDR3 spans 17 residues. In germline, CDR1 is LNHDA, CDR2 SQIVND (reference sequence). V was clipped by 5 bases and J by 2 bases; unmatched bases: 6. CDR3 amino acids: CASSRGQGGTYNSPLHF. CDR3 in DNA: TGTGCCAGTAGTCGTGGACAGGGGGGTACCTATAATTCACCCCTCCACTTT.

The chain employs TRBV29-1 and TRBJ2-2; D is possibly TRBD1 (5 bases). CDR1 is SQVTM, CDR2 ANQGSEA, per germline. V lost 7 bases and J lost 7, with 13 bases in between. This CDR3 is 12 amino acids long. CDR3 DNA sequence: TGCAGCGCTCACCAGGGTCACGGGGAGCTGTTTTTT. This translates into CSAHQGHGELFF.

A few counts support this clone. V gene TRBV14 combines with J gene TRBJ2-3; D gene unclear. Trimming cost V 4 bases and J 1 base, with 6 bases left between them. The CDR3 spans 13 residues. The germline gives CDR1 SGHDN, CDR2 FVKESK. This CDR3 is CASSRGGTDTQYF. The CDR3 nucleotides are TGTGCCAGCAGCCGAGGCGGCACAGATACGCAGTATTTT.

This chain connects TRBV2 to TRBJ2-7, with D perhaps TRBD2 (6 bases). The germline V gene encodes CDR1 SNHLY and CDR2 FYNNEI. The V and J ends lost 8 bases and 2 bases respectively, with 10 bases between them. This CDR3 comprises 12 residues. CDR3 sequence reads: CASRRGTYEQYF. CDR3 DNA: TGTGCCAGCCGTCGGGGGACCTACGAGCAGTACTTC.

CDR3 sequence (DNA): TGTGCCAGCAGCCGGAGAGGCTCTGGAAACACCATATATTTT. It is translated as CASSRRGSGNTIYF. The V call is TRBV6-6, the J call TRBJ1-3, with D unresolved. V was clipped by 6 bases and J by 0 bases, with 9 bases between them. CDR3 length: 14 amino acids. The V gene's germline CDR1 is MNHNY and CDR2 SVGAGI (reference sequence).

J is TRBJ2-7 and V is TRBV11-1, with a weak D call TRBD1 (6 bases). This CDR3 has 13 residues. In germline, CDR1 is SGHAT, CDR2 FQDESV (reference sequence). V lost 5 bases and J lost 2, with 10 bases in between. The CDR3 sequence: CASSLDRTYEQYF. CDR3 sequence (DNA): TGTGCCAGCAGCCTAGACAGGACCTACGAGCAGTACTTC. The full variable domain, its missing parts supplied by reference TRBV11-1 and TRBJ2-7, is EAEVAQSPRYKITEKSQAVAFWCDPISGHATLYWYRQILGQGPELLVQFQDESVVDDSQLPKDRFSAERLKGVDSTLKIQPAELGDSAMYLCASSLDRTYEQYFGPGTRLTVT.

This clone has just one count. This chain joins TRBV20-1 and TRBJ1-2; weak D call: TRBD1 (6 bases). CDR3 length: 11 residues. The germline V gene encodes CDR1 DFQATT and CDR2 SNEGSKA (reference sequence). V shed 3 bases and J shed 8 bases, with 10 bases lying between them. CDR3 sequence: CSASSGVGYTF. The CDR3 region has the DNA TGCAGTGCTAGTTCAGGGGTGGGCTACACCTTC.

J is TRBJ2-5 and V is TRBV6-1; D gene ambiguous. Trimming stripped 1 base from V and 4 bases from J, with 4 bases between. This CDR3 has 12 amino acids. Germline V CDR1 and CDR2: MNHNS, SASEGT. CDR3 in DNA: TGTGCCAGCAGTGAAGTTCGAGAGACCCAGTACTTC. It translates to CASSEVRETQYF.

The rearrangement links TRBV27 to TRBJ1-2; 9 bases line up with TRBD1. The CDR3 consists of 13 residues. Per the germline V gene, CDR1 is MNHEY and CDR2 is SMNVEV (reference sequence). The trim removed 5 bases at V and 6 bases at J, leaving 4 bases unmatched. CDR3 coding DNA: TGTGCCAGCAGTCCGGGACAGGGACATGGCTACACCTTC. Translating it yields CASSPGQGHGYTF.

The CDR3 bases are TGTGCCAGCAGCCCCGGGACAGGGTACGAGCAGTACTTC. Its protein is CASSPGTGYEQYF. The chain uses TRBV27 and TRBJ2-7; 9 bases match TRBD1. The CDR3 loop spans 13 amino acids. Looked up from germline, CDR1 is MNHEY and CDR2 is SMNVEV (reference sequence). The J segment lost 4 bases and the V segment lost 6 bases, leaving 4 bases of the junction unmatched.

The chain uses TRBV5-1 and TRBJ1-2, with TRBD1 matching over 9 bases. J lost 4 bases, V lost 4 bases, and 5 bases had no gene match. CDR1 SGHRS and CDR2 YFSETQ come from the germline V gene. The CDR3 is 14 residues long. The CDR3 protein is CASSTTTGGYGYTF. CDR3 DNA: TGCGCCAGCAGCACTACGACAGGGGGCTATGGCTACACCTTC. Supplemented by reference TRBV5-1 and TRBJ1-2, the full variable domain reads KAGVTQTPRYLIKTRGQQVTLSCSPISGHRSVSWYQQTPGQGLQFLFEYFSETQRNKGNFPGRFSGRQFSNSRSEMNVSTLELGDSALYLCASSTTTGGYGYTFGSGTRLTVV.

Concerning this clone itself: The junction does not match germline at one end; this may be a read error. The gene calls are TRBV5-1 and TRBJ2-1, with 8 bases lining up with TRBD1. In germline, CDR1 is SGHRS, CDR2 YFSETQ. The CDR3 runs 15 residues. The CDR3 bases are TGCGCCAGCAGCTTGGGGACAGGGACGTTCAATGGGCAGTTCTTC. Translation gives CASSLGTGTFNGQFF.

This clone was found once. The CDR3 reads CATKGTGASDTQYF. The CDR3 region has the DNA TGTGCCACCAAAGGGACAGGGGCATCAGATACGCAGTATTTT. This chain uses TRBV19 with TRBJ2-3; TRBD1 matches 10 bases. This CDR3 is 14 amino acids long. The germline CDR1 and CDR2 sequences are LNHDA and SQIVND (reference sequence). V was pared by 10 bases and J by 4 bases, with 8 bases of the junction left unmatched.

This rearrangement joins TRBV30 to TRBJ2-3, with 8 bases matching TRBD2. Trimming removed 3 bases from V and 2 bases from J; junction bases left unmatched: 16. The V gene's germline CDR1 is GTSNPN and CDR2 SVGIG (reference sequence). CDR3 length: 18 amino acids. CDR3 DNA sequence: TGTGCCTGGAGGCGGGGCGGGGGGCCCGCCGGGGCCACAGATACGCAGTATTTT. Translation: CAWRRGGGPAGATDTQYF.

The CDR3 sequence is CASSVGRQRGGYTF. The DNA for the CDR3 is TGTGCCAGCAGCGTAGGACGCCAACGGGGGGGCTACACCTTC. V usage is TRBV9 and J usage is TRBJ1-2; the D gene is possibly TRBD1 (5 bases). Per the germline V gene, CDR1 is SGDLS and CDR2 is YYNGEE. CDR3 size: 14 residues. Trimming left V 0 bases short and J 8 bases short, with 14 bases between. The full variable domain, its missing parts supplied by reference TRBV9 and TRBJ1-2, is DSGVTQTPKHLITATGQRVTLRCSPRSGDLSVYWYQQSLDQGLQFLIQYYNGEERAKGNILERFSAQQFPDLHSELNLSSLELGDSALYFCASSVGRQRGGYTFGSGTRLTVV.